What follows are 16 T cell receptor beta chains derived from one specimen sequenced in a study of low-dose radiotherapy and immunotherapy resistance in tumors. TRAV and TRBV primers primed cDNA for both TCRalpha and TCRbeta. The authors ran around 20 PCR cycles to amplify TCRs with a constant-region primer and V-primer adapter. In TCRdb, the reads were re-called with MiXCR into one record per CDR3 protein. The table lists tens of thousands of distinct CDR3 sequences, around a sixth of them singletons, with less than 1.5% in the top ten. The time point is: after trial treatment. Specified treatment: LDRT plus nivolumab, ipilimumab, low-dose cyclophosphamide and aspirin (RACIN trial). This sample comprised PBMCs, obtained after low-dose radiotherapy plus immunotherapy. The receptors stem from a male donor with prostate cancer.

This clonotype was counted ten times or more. The CDR3 region has the DNA TGTGCCAGTAGTATCATCCCCGGGGCCAATCAGCCCCAGCATTTT. This codes for CASSIIPGANQPQHF. The V and J genes are TRBV19 and TRBJ1-5; D perhaps matches TRBD1 (5 bases). The V end was cut by 3 bases, the J end by 3 bases, with 12 bases between. The germline CDR1 and CDR2 sequences are LNHDA and SQIVND (reference sequence). The CDR3 contains 15 residues. The full variable domain, its missing parts supplied by reference TRBV19 and TRBJ1-5, is DGGITQSPKYLFRKEGQNVTLSCEQNLNHDAMYWYRQDPGQGLRLIYYSQIVNDFQKGDIAEGYSVSREKKESFPLTVTSAQKNPTAFYLCASSIIPGANQPQHFGDGTRLSIL.

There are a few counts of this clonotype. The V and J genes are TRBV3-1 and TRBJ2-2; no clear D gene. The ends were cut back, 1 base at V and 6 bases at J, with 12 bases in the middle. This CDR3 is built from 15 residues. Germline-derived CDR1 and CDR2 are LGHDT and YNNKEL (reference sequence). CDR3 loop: CASSQANLGPGELFF. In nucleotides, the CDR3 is TGTGCCAGCAGCCAAGCGAACCTGGGTCCCGGGGAGCTGTTTTTT.

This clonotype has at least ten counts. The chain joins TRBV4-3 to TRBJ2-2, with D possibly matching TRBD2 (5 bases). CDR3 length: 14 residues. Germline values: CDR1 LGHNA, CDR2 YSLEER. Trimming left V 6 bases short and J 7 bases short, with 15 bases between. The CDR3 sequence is CASREAVWGGELFF. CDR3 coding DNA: TGCGCCAGCAGGGAGGCGGTCTGGGGCGGGGAGCTGTTTTTT.

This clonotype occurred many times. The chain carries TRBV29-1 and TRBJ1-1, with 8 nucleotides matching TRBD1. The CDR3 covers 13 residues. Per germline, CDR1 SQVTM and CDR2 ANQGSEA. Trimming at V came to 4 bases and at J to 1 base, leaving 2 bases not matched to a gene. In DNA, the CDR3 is TGCAGCGTTGGGACAGGGCGGAACACTGAAGCTTTCTTT. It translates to CSVGTGRNTEAFF. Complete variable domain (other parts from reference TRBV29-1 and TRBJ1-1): SAVISQKPSRDICQRGTSLTIQCQVDSQVTMMFWYRQQPGQSLTLIATANQGSEATYESGFVIDKFPISRPNLTFSTLTVSNMSPEDSSIYLCSVGTGRNTEAFFGQGTRLTVV.

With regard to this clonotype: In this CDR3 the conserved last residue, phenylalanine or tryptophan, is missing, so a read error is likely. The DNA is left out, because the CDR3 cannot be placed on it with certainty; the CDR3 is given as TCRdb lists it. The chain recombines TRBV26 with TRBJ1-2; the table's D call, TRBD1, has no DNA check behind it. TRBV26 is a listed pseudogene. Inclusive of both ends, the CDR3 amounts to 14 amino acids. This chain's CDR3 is CASKKEGVHYGYTY.

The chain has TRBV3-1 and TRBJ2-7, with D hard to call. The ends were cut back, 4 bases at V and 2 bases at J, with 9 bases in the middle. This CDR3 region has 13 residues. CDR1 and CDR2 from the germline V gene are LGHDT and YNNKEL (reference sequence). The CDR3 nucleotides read TGTGCCAGCAGCCGTCGCGCAGCCTACGAGCAGTACTTC. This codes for CASSRRAAYEQYF.

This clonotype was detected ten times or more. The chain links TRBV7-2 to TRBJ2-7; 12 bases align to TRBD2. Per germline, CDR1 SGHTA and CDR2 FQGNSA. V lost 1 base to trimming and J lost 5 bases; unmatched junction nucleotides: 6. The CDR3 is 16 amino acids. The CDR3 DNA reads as TGTGCCAGCAGCTTAGTGAGTGGGACTAGCGGGCACGAGCAGTACTTC. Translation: CASSLVSGTSGHEQYF.

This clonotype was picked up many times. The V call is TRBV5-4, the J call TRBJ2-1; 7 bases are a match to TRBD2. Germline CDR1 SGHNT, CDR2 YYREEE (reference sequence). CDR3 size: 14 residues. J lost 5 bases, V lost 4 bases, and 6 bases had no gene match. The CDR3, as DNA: TGTGCCAGCAGCCGAGGACTAGACGACAATGAGCAGTTCTTC. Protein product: CASSRGLDDNEQFF.

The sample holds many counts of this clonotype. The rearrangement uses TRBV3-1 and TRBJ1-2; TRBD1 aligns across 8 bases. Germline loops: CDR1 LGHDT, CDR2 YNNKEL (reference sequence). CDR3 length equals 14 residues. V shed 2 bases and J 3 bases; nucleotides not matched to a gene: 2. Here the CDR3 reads CASSQQGAHYGYTF. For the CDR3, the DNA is TGTGCCAGCAGCCAACAGGGGGCCCACTATGGCTACACCTTC.

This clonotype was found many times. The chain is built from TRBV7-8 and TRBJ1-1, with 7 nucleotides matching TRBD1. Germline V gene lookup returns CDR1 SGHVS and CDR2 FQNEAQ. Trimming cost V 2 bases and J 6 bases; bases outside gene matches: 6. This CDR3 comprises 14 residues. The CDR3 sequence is CASSLFGQGAEAFF. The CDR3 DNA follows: TGTGCCAGCAGCTTATTCGGCCAGGGGGCTGAAGCTTTCTTT.

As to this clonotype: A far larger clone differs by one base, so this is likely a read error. The CDR3 coding sequence is TGTGCCAGCACAAATGGAGGGACGATCTCCTACAATGAGCAGTACTTC. Its protein product is CASTNGGTISYNEQYF. This chain links TRBV2 with TRBJ2-7; the D gene is possibly TRBD2 (6 bases). In germline, CDR1 is SNHLY, CDR2 FYNNEI. This CDR3 is 16 amino acids long. Trimming left V 7 bases short and J 7 bases short, with 26 bases between.

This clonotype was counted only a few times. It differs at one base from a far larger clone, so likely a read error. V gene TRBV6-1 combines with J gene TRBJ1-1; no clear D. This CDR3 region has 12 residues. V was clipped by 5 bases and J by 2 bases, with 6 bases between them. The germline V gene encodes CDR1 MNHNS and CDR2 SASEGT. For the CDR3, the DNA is TGTGCCAGCAGTTCACCAAACACTGAAGCTTTCTTT. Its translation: CASSSPNTEAFF.

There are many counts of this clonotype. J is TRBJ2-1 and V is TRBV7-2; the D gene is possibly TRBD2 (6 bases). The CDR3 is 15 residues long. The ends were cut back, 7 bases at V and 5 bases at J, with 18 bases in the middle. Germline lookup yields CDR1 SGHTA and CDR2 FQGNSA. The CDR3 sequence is CASIVGGPTHNEQFF. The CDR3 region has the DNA TGTGCCAGCATCGTCGGAGGGCCGACCCACAATGAGCAGTTCTTC.

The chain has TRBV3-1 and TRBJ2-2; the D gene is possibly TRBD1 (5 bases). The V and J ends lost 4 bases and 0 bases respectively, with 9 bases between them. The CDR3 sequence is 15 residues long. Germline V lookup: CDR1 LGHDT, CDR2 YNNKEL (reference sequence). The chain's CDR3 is CASSRETANTGELFF. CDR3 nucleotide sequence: TGTGCCAGCAGCCGAGAGACAGCGAACACCGGGGAGCTGTTTTTT.

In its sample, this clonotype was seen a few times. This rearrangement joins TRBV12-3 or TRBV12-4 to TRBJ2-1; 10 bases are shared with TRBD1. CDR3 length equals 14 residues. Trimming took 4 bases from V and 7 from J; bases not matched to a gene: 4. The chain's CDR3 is CASSSRDRGNEQFF. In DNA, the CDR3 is TGTGCCAGCAGTTCCCGGGACAGGGGTAATGAGCAGTTCTTC.

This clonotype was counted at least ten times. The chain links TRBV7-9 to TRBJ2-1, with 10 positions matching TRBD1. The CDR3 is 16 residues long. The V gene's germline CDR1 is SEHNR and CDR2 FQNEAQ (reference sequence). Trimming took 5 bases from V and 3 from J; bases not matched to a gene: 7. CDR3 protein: CASSPAGTGVYNEQFF. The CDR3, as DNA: TGTGCCAGCAGCCCGGCCGGGACAGGGGTCTACAATGAGCAGTTCTTC.